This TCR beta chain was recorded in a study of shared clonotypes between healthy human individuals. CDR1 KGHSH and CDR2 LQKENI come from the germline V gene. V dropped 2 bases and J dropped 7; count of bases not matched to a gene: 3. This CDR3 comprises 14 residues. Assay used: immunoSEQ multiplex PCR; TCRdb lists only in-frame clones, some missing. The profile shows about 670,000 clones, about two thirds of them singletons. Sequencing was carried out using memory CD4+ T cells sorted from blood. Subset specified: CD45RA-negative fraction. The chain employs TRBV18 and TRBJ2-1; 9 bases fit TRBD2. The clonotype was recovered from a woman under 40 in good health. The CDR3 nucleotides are TGTGCCAGCTCACCAACGCTAGCGGGAAATGAGCAGTTCTTC. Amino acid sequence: CASSPTLAGNEQFF.